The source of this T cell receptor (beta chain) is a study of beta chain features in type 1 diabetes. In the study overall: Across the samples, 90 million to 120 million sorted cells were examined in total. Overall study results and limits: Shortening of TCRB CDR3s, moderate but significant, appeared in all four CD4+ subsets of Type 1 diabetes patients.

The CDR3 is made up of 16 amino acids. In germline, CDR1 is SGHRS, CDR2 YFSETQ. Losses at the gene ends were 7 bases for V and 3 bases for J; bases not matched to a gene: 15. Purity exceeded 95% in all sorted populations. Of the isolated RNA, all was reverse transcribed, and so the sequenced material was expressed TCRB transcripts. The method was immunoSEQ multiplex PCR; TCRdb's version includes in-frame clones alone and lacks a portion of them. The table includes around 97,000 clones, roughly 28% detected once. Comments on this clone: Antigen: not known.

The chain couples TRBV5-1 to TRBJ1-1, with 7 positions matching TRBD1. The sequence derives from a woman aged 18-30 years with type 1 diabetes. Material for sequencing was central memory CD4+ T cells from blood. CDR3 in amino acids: CASFPETGQEYTEAFF. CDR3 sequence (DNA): TGCGCCAGCTTCCCGGAAACTGGACAGGAGTACACTGAAGCTTTCTTT. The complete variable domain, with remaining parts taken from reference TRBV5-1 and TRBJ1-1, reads KAGVTQTPRYLIKTRGQQVTLSCSPISGHRSVSWYQQTPGQGLQFLFEYFSETQRNKGNFPGRFSGRQFSNSRSEMNVSTLELGDSALYLCASFPETGQEYTEAFFGQGTRLTVV.